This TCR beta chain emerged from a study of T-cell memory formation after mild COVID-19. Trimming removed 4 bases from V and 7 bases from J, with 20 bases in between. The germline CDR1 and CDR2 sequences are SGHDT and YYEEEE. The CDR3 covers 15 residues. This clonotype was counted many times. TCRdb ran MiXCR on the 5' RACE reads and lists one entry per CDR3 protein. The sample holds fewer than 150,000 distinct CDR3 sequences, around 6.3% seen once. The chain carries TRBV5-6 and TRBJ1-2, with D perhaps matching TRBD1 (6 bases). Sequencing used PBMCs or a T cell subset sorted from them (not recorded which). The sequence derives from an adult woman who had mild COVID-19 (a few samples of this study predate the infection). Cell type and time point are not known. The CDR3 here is CASSHPRGGPFGYTF. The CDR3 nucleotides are TGTGCCAGCAGCCACCCCCGAGGGGGGCCCTTTGGCTACACCTTC.